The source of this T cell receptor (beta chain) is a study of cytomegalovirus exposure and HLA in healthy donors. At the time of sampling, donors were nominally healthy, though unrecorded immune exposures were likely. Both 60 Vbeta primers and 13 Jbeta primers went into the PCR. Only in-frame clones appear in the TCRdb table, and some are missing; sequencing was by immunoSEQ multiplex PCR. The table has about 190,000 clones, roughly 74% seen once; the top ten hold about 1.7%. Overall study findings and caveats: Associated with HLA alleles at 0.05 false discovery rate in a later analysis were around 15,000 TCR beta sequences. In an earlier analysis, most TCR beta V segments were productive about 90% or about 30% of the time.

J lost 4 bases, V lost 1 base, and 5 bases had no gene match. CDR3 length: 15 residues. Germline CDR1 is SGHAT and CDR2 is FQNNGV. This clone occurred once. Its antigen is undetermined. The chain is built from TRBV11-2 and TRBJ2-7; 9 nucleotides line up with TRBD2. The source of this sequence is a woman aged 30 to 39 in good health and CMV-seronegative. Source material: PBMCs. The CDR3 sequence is CASSLGLAGWYEQYF. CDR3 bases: TGTGCCAGCAGCTTAGGGCTAGCGGGATGGTACGAGCAGTACTTC.